What follows are 5 T cell receptor beta chains derived from one specimen sequenced in a study of CD8+ T cells in alopecia areata. The authors extracted RNA and reverse transcribed it into cDNA as the sequencing template. TCRdb's copy holds only in-frame clones and misses some; the assay was immunoSEQ multiplex PCR. The sample has 150,000 to 200,000 clones, about three fifths seen once. Input material: CD4+ T cells sorted from blood. The receptors originated from a human donor in good health.

This clone was picked up a small number of times. V usage is TRBV2 and J usage is TRBJ2-1, with 11 bases identical to TRBD2. Germline V gives CDR1 SNHLY, CDR2 FYNNEI. The CDR3 has 15 amino acids. The J segment lost 7 bases and the V segment lost 2 bases, leaving 4 bases of the junction unmatched. CDR3 bases: TGTGCCAGCAGTGAACTAGCGGGAGGTGGAAATGAGCAGTTCTTC. It is translated as CASSELAGGGNEQFF. Supplemented by reference TRBV2 and TRBJ2-1, the full variable domain reads EPEVTQTPSHQVTQMGQEVILRCVPISNHLYFYWYRQILGQKVEFLVSFYNNEISEKSEIFDDQFSVERPDGSNFTLKIRSTKLEDSAMYFCASSELAGGGNEQFFGPGTRLTVL.

The chain employs TRBV9 and TRBJ2-2; 10 bases line up with TRBD1. V dropped 7 bases and J dropped 5; count of bases not matched to a gene: 5. Germline assignment: CDR1 SGDLS and CDR2 YYNGEE. There are 14 residues in the CDR3. CDR3 sequence (DNA): TGTGCCAGCGGGGACAGGGGAAATACCGGGGAGCTGTTTTTT. Amino acids: CASGDRGNTGELFF.

The chain has TRBV25-1 and TRBJ2-6, with D tentatively TRBD1 (6 bases). CDR1 is MGHDK and CDR2 is SYGVNS in the germline V gene. Between the trimmed V and J ends, which lost 9 bases and 1 base, there was a span of 16 bases. This CDR3 comprises 16 residues. CDR3 bases: TGTGCCAGTACGGACAGTAAAATATCTGGGGCCAACGTCCTGACTTTC. Protein sequence: CASTDSKISGANVLTF.

The chain employs TRBV4-2 and TRBJ2-5; a possible D gene is TRBD2 (6 bases). This CDR3 region has 16 residues. The germline V gene has CDR1 LGHNA and CDR2 YNFKEQ. Trimming shortened V by 3 bases and J by 1 base, and 15 bases separated the two germline ends. The CDR3 sequence: CASSHDPGLSQETQYF. CDR3 nucleotide sequence: TGTGCCAGCAGCCATGACCCGGGACTGAGCCAAGAGACCCAGTACTTC.

V usage is TRBV30 and J usage is TRBJ2-4; no reliable D call. CDR3 length: 11 residues. The V gene lost 5 bases and the J gene lost 3 bases, with 5 bases spanning the gap. CDR1 and CDR2 (germline): GTSNPN, SVGIG (reference sequence). Here the CDR3 DNA reads TGTGCCTGGGGTCGCAAAAACATTCAGTACTTC. The encoded protein is CAWGRKNIQYF.